The 20 T cell receptor beta chains in this list originate from one sample, sequenced in a study of breast tumors, draining lymph nodes, adjacent tissues (TCRdb year 2016). The axillary draining lymph nodes of breast cancer patients were the source of the lymph node samples. The library was obtained by multiplex PCR. Sequencing took place on an Illumina HiSeq 2000. TCRdb handled the public reads itself, with Q25 trimming in fastp and clone calling in MiXCR, and kept productive beta chains. Here each entry gathers all rows of one CDR3 protein and keeps the most common genes and DNA. For this sample the table gives about 200,000 distinct CDR3 sequences, of which approximately 33% were detected only once. 4% to 4.5% of the sample rests with the top ten. Specimen: axillary lymph node tissue. These TCRs come from a female donor with breast cancer. Some clones in this sample may be carry-over from other donors' samples.

With respect to this clonotype: The CDR3 ends on some other residue instead of the conserved phenylalanine or tryptophan, so this is likely a read error. The chain joins TRBV27 to TRBJ1-2, with D possibly TRBD1 on 5 matching bases. The V gene's germline CDR1 is MNHEY and CDR2 SMNVEV (reference sequence). The CDR3 totals 13 residues. Trimming cost V 6 bases and J 3 bases, with 11 bases left between them. The CDR3 loop is CASSSDRDYGYTV. CDR3 DNA sequence: TGTGCCAGCAGCTCCGACAGAGACTATGGCTACACCGTC.

This clonotype was counted many times. V usage is TRBV5-6 and J usage is TRBJ1-5; the D gene is possibly TRBD1 (6 bases). There are 17 residues in the CDR3. Germline CDR1 reads SGHDT; CDR2 reads YYEEEE. V was trimmed by 3 bases and J by 4 bases, leaving 20 bases between them. The CDR3 loop is CASSSSWTAGHNQPQHF. As DNA, the CDR3 is TGTGCCAGCAGCTCCAGTTGGACAGCGGGGCATAATCAGCCCCAGCATTTT. Full variable domain (remainder filled in from reference TRBV5-6 and TRBJ1-5): DAGVTQSPTHLIKTRGQQVTLRCSPKSGHDTVSWYQQALGQGPQFIFQYYEEEERQRGNFPDRFSGHQFPNYSSELNVNALLLGDSALYLCASSSSWTAGHNQPQHFGDGTRLSIL.

This clonotype came up many times. This rearrangement joins TRBV7-9 to TRBJ2-3; D possibly corresponds to TRBD2 (6 bases). V dropped 5 bases and J dropped 8 bases, with 14 bases sitting between them. Germline V gene lookup returns CDR1 SEHNR and CDR2 FQNEAQ (reference sequence). This CDR3 has 13 residues. The CDR3 sequence: CASSRLEGSTQYF. The CDR3 DNA reads TGTGCCAGCAGCCGACTAGAGGGAAGTACGCAGTATTTT. Combining the CDR3 with reference TRBV7-9 and TRBJ2-3 gives the whole variable domain DTGVSQNPRHKITKRGQNVTFRCDPISEHNRLYWYRQTLGQGPEFLTYFQNEAQLEKSRLLSDRFSAERPKGSFSTLEIQRTEQGDSAMYLCASSRLEGSTQYFGPGTRLTVL.

The chain combines TRBV6-6 with TRBJ1-3; perhaps TRBD1 as D (5 bases). The germline V and J ends were trimmed by 3 bases and 0 bases, with 9 bases remaining between them. CDR1 and CDR2 (germline): MNHNY, SVGAGI (reference sequence). The CDR3 runs 15 residues. The CDR3 bases are TGTGCCAGCAGTTATACAGGTGACTCTGGAAACACCATATATTTT. Translated, it gives CASSYTGDSGNTIYF.

This clonotype has a count of ten or more. The chain joins TRBV7-9 to TRBJ2-2; weak D call: TRBD1 (6 bases). V lost 5 bases to trimming and J lost 4 bases, with 17 bases between them. This CDR3 region has 16 residues. From germline, CDR1 is SEHNR and CDR2 FQNEAQ (reference sequence). CDR3 coding DNA: TGTGCCAGCAGCCCGGACGACAGGTTGGGCACCGGGGAGCTGTTTTTT. It translates to CASSPDDRLGTGELFF.

The chain combines TRBV7-2 with TRBJ2-7; a weak D match, TRBD1 (6 bases). The CDR3 sequence is 11 residues long. In germline, CDR1 is SGHTA, CDR2 FQGNSA. V lost 5 bases and J 6 bases, leaving 8 bases between the germline ends. CDR3 DNA sequence: TGTGCCAGCAGCATCAGGGGCGAGCAGTACTTC. It translates to CASSIRGEQYF.

This clonotype appeared many times. The rearrangement uses TRBV28 and TRBJ1-5; 7 bases are shared with TRBD1. Germline CDR1 and CDR2: MDHEN and SYDVKM. The CDR3 extends over 15 amino acids. Losses at the gene ends were 5 bases for V and 3 bases for J; bases not matched to a gene: 7. The CDR3 DNA reads as TGTGCCAGCAGTCCATCGACAGGGTCCAATCAGCCCCAGCATTTT. Translation: CASSPSTGSNQPQHF.

J is TRBJ1-1 and V is TRBV5-4, with 8 positions matching TRBD1. Trimming cost V 0 bases and J 0 bases; bases outside gene matches: 4. This CDR3 has 16 amino acids. Germline V CDR1 and CDR2: SGHNT, YYREEE (reference sequence). CDR3 sequence: CASSLGTGYLNTEAFF. The CDR3 coding sequence is TGTGCCAGCAGCTTGGGGACAGGGTATTTGAACACTGAAGCTTTCTTT.

This clonotype was detected only a few times. The gene calls are TRBV4-1 and TRBJ1-1; 9 bases align to TRBD1. The CDR3 is 18 residues long. The trim removed 0 bases at V and 1 base at J, leaving 9 bases unmatched. Germline V gene sequence: CDR1 MGHRA, CDR2 YSYEKL. CDR3 sequence reads: CASSQDWDRAGQNTEAFF. DNA of the CDR3: TGCGCCAGCAGCCAAGATTGGGACAGGGCGGGGCAGAACACTGAAGCTTTCTTT.

The CDR3 DNA sequence: TGCAGCGTCTTGAACACCGGGAGAGATCTAGATACGCAGTATTTT. Protein sequence: CSVLNTGRDLDTQYF. The genes are TRBV29-1 and TRBJ2-3; perhaps TRBD2 as D (6 bases). The CDR3 sequence is 15 residues long. V lost 6 bases and J 5 bases, leaving 21 bases between the germline ends. The germline CDR1 and CDR2 sequences are SQVTM and ANQGSEA.

This clonotype was seen many times. The CDR3: CASSQTRGNYGYTF. CDR3 bases: TGCGCCAGCAGCCAGACAAGGGGAAACTATGGCTACACCTTC. The V call is TRBV4-3, the J call TRBJ1-2, with D perhaps matching TRBD1 (5 bases). The length of the CDR3 is 14 residues. V was trimmed by 3 bases and J by 2 bases, leaving 10 bases between them. The germline gives CDR1 LGHNA, CDR2 YSLEER.

This clonotype has a count of ten or more. The CDR3 loop reads CASSSTSGDEQYF. CDR3 coding DNA: TGTGCCAGCAGCTCAACCTCAGGGGACGAGCAGTACTTC. The chain is built from TRBV7-9 and TRBJ2-7, with D maybe TRBD1 (6 bases). The V gene lost 4 bases and the J gene lost 5 bases, with 12 bases spanning the gap. The CDR3 is made up of 13 amino acids. Germline lookup yields CDR1 SEHNR and CDR2 FQNEAQ (reference sequence).

The gene calls are TRBV14 and TRBJ1-3; no definite D call. Germline CDR1 reads SGHDN; CDR2 reads FVKESK. V was shortened by 4 bases and J by 4 bases, with 8 bases between the two germline ends. This CDR3 spans 13 amino acids. DNA of the CDR3: TGTGCCAGCAGCCGAGACACAGGAAACACCATATATTTT. Amino acids: CASSRDTGNTIYF.

This clonotype occurred many times. V usage is TRBV7-9 and J usage is TRBJ1-3, with D hard to call. CDR3 length: 13 residues. Germline V gene lookup returns CDR1 SEHNR and CDR2 FQNEAQ (reference sequence). Trimming stripped 1 base from V and 5 bases from J, with 6 bases between. The CDR3 is CASSLGTRNTIYF. The CDR3 bases are TGTGCCAGCAGCTTAGGCACGAGAAACACCATATATTTT.

In its sample, this clonotype was seen many times. The V and J genes are TRBV6-2 or TRBV6-3 and TRBJ2-7; 7 bases align to TRBD2. Germline V gene lookup returns CDR1 MNHEY and CDR2 SVGEGT. The CDR3 runs to 14 residues. The V gene end was trimmed by 4 bases and the J gene end by 0 bases; junction bases not matched to a gene: 3. The CDR3 nucleotides read TGTGCCAGCAGTTCTCAGCGGGGCTCCTACGAGCAGTACTTC. It yields the protein CASSSQRGSYEQYF.

A remark on this clonotype: Given a much more abundant clone one base away, this may be a read error. CDR3 bases: TGCAGTGCTAGACCCCCGGACAGGGTTGCTGGCTACACCTTC. This sequence encodes CSARPPDRVAGYTF. V and J are TRBV20-1 and TRBJ1-2, with 8 positions matching TRBD1. This CDR3 is 14 amino acids long. J gave up 7 bases and V 2 bases, and 9 bases lay outside the gene matches. Per germline, CDR1 DFQATT and CDR2 SNEGSKA (reference sequence).

This clonotype was recorded many times. The chain couples TRBV12-3 or TRBV12-4 to TRBJ1-2; possible D gene TRBD1, 5 bases. The CDR3 has 12 amino acids. Trimming took off 2 bases at V and 7 bases at J, with 8 bases between the two ends. The CDR3 is CASSLNTGGYTF. CDR3 sequence (DNA): TGTGCCAGCAGTTTAAATACAGGTGGCTACACCTTC.

This clonotype has at least ten counts. This rearrangement joins TRBV12-3 or TRBV12-4 to TRBJ1-2, with D hard to call. V gave up 7 bases and J gave up 2 bases, with 11 bases separating them. The CDR3 has 13 residues. The CDR3 reads CASIVKGNYGYTF. The CDR3, as DNA: TGTGCCAGCATCGTCAAGGGCAACTATGGCTACACCTTC.

The chain combines TRBV28 with TRBJ2-5; D may match TRBD1 or TRBD2 (6 bases each). CDR1 is MDHEN, CDR2 SYDVKM, per germline. This CDR3 has 15 residues. Trimming took 2 bases from V and 4 from J, leaving 14 bases between them. Written as DNA, the CDR3 is TGTGCCAGCAGTTTAGTGCCCGGGGGCGCAGAGACCCAGTACTTC. Its protein is CASSLVPGGAETQYF.

Regarding this clonotype: This may come from a read error, since a much larger clone is one base off. The gene calls are TRBV20-1 and TRBJ2-5, with D perhaps TRBD1 (5 bases). Germline CDR1 and CDR2: DFQATT and SNEGSKA (reference sequence). This CDR3 contains 12 residues. Written as DNA, the CDR3 is TGCAGTGCTCCGACAGTGTCAGAGACCCCGTACTTC. It translates to CSAPTVSETPYF.